The rows below give T cell receptor beta chains drawn from one sample of a study of T cell responses to AZD1222 COVID-19 vaccine. The protocol was immunoSEQ multiplex PCR, while the TCRdb copy is restricted to in-frame clones and leaves out a portion. The data hold 120,000 or so clones, with roughly 89% observed a single time. Sequences were derived from peripheral blood, sampled on day 0 of MenACWY control vaccination. Source of these receptors: an adult in good health. Both conserved end residues are part of each CDR3. Each record gives: clone size, J gene, V gene, D gene, CDR3 length, CDR3 DNA, CDR3 protein. A D gene is named only where the DNA matches it firmly. Only part of the rows carry a size: once, few, many, or a class if the clone is expanded.

NA	TRBJ1-1	TRBV27	NA	17	TGTGCCAGCAGTCCCCACCTGTACGGGGGGCTGGACACTGAAGCTTTCTTT	CASSPHLYGGLDTEAFF
NA	TRBJ2-4	TRBV5-1	NA	15	TGCGCCAGCAGCGGGGACCCCGGGGGCAAAAACATTCAGTACTTC	CASSGDPGGKNIQYF
once	TRBJ1-2	TRBV2	NA	14	TGTGCCAGCAGTGAAAGGACGACCTATGGTGGCTACACCTTC	CASSERTTYGGYTF
NA	TRBJ2-1	TRBV5-1	TRBD2	15	TGCGCCAGCAGCTTGGGGGCGGGAGGGGACAATGAGCAGTTCTTC	CASSLGAGGDNEQFF
NA	TRBJ1-3	TRBV19	NA	14	TGTGCCAGTAGTCCACAGGGATCTGGAAACACCATATATTTT	CASSPQGSGNTIYF
NA	TRBJ2-1	TRBV5-5	NA	16	TGTGCCAGCAGCTCCTACCAGGGCCGGTCCTACAATGAGCAGTTCTTC	CASSSYQGRSYNEQFF
NA	TRBJ1-5	TRBV6-1	TRBD1	16	TGTGCCAGCAGTGAAGGGGAGGGACAGGGCAATCAGCCCCAGCATTTT	CASSEGEGQGNQPQHF
NA	TRBJ2-2	TRBV30	NA	13	TGTGCCTGGCGGGCGTTGAACACCGGGGAGCTGTTTTTT	CAWRALNTGELFF
NA	TRBJ2-7	TRBV7-9	TRBD2	13	TGTGCCAGCAGCTCGGGACTAGCGGACGAGCAGTACTTC	CASSSGLADEQYF
medium-sized	TRBJ2-7	TRBV10-3	TRBD1	16	TGTGCCATCAGTGAGTCATGGGGACAGGGAACCTACGAGCAGTACTTC	CAISESWGQGTYEQYF
few	TRBJ1-1	TRBV9	NA	14	TGTGCCAGCAGCGTTGCAGCAATGAACACTGAAGCTTTCTTT	CASSVAAMNTEAFF
NA	TRBJ1-5	TRBV3-1/TRBV3-2	TRBD1	14	TGTGCCAGCAGCCAAGAGACAGGGATGAAGCCCCAGCATTTT	CASSQETGMKPQHF
NA	TRBJ2-1	TRBV6-1	NA	16	TGTGCCAGCAGTGAAGCGGGGATAGCTGTCGACAATGAGCAGTTCTTC	CASSEAGIAVDNEQFF
NA	TRBJ1-6	TRBV23-1	NA	14	TGCGCCAGCAAGGTCACCTCCTATAATTCACCCCTCCACTTT	CASKVTSYNSPLHF
NA	TRBJ1-5	TRBV29-1	TRBD1	15	TGCAGCGTTGGAGAAGGGGGCTCGGGCGAGCAGCCCCAGCATTTT	CSVGEGGSGEQPQHF
NA	TRBJ1-1	TRBV2	NA	13	TGTGCCAGCAGTGAGGCCTCGAACACTGAAGCTTTCTTT	CASSEASNTEAFF
NA	TRBJ2-2	TRBV5-8	TRBD2	15	TGTGCCAGCAGCTTGACTAGCGGGATACCCGGGGAGCTGTTTTTT	CASSLTSGIPGELFF
few	TRBJ2-1	TRBV11-3	NA	15	TGTGCCAGCAGCTTAAGGGATATTTCGTACAATGAGCAGTTCTTC	CASSLRDISYNEQFF
NA	TRBJ2-7	TRBV21-1	NA	21	TGTGCCAGCAGCAAAGTCAGGGTCTTTTTAAGAACCGGGACTCTCCCCTACGAGCAGTACTTC	CASSKVRVFLRTGTLPYEQYF
NA	TRBJ2-7	TRBV6-2/TRBV6-3	NA	13	TGTGCCAGCAGTTATTTGCTAGGGAACGAGCAGTACTTC	CASSYLLGNEQYF
NA	TRBJ2-1	TRBV11-2	TRBD2	18	TGTGCCAGCAGCTTAGTTACGGGGACTAGCCCACCCTACAATGAGCAGTTCTTC	CASSLVTGTSPPYNEQFF
NA	TRBJ1-3	TRBV5-1	TRBD1	15	TGCGCCAGCAGCCTAAGACAGGGGGAGGGAAACACCATATATTTT	CASSLRQGEGNTIYF
once	TRBJ2-5	TRBV9	NA	17	TGTGCCAGCAGCGTAGGAGGGTTCGGGGCAGACCAAGAGACCCAGTACTTC	CASSVGGFGADQETQYF
NA	TRBJ1-2	TRBV11-2	NA	15	TGTGCCAGCAGCTTCCTTCCGGATTATGGACGGGGCTACACCTTC	CASSFLPDYGRGYTF
NA	TRBJ2-5	TRBV5-6	NA	16	TGTGCCAGCAGCTCCCGCGGCAGGGCCCAACACGAGACCCAGTACTTC	CASSSRGRAQHETQYF
NA	TRBJ1-2	TRBV3-1/TRBV3-2	TRBD1	14	TGTGCCAGCAGCCAAGGTTCCCAGGGGGGAGGCTACACCTTC	CASSQGSQGGGYTF
NA	TRBJ2-7	TRBV30	NA	14	TGTGCCTGGAGAGGACCCGGGACACACTACGAGCAGTACTTC	CAWRGPGTHYEQYF
NA	TRBJ1-2	TRBV29-1	NA	14	TGCAGCGTTGCTTTGGTTTTGGTGGGCGATGGCTACACCTTC	CSVALVLVGDGYTF
once	TRBJ1-5	TRBV19	NA	20	TGTGCCAGTAGTCCCCGCTCGGGCCAGGGGAAGGAATTCGGCAATCAGCCCCAGCATTTT	CASSPRSGQGKEFGNQPQHF